The 9 T cell receptor beta chains presented below share a single source sample, sequenced in a study of blood T cell repertoires in COVID-19. Clones were read by immunoSEQ multiplex PCR, and TCRdb kept only the in-frame ones, dropping some. In the table there are under 250,000 clones, 80% to 90% of which are singletons. The sequenced material came from peripheral blood. The source is a man aged 50-59 years who had recovered from COVID-19.

This chain links TRBV7-8 with TRBJ2-1; D gene uncertain. The CDR3 has 14 residues. The V and J ends lost 6 bases and 6 bases respectively, with 15 bases between them. Germline CDR1 and CDR2: SGHVS and FQNEAQ. CDR3 sequence: CASRLQEAVNEQFF. The CDR3 DNA reads as TGTGCCAGCAGGCTCCAAGAGGCGGTCAATGAGCAGTTCTTC.

This clone has just a few counts. The rearrangement uses TRBV28 and TRBJ1-1, with D maybe TRBD1 (6 bases). The length of the CDR3 is 13 residues. Germline V CDR1 and CDR2: MDHEN, SYDVKM. Trimming removed 3 bases at V and 5 bases at J, with 10 bases between. The chain's CDR3 is CASSLQGMTEAFF. In nucleotides, the CDR3 is TGTGCCAGCAGTTTGCAGGGGATGACTGAAGCTTTCTTT. Using reference TRBV28 and TRBJ1-1 for the parts outside the CDR3, the full variable domain is DVKVTQSSRYLVKRTGEKVFLECVQDMDHENMFWYRQDPGLGLRLIYFSYDVKMKEKGDIPEGYSVSREKKERFSLILESASTNQTSMYLCASSLQGMTEAFFGQGTRLTVV.

The chain carries TRBV5-1 and TRBJ2-3, with D unresolved. The V and J ends lost 0 bases and 0 bases respectively, with 11 bases between them. This CDR3 comprises 16 residues. Germline V gene lookup returns CDR1 SGHRS and CDR2 YFSETQ. The CDR3 coding sequence is TGCGCCAGCAGCTTGGTAACTATAAAGAGCACAGATACGCAGTATTTT. Protein: CASSLVTIKSTDTQYF.

J is TRBJ1-5 and V is TRBV18, with a weak D call TRBD1 (5 bases). The CDR3 runs to 15 residues. Between the trimmed V and J ends, which lost 4 bases and 1 base, there was a span of 11 bases. Germline V lookup: CDR1 KGHSH, CDR2 LQKENI. The CDR3 nucleotides read TGTGCCAGCTCACGTCAGGGTATGAGCAATCAGCCCCAGCATTTT. Its translation is CASSRQGMSNQPQHF.

The rearrangement joins TRBV19 to TRBJ2-7; the match to TRBD2 covers 7 bases. The V segment lost 4 bases and the J segment 3 bases; nucleotides outside the gene matches: 3. The CDR3 extends over 13 amino acids. CDR1 is LNHDA and CDR2 is SQIVND in the germline V gene (reference sequence). Here the CDR3 reads CASSTGTNYEQYF. As DNA, the CDR3 is TGTGCCAGTAGTACCGGGACTAACTACGAGCAGTACTTC.

The table lists this clone with many counts. The rearrangement links TRBV18 to TRBJ1-3, with D hard to call. Germline V gene lookup returns CDR1 KGHSH and CDR2 LQKENI. The CDR3 sequence is 15 residues long. The V and J ends lost 3 bases and 0 bases respectively, with 9 bases between them. Written as DNA, the CDR3 is TGTGCCAGCTCACCCTTTGAGGTCTCTGGAAACACCATATATTTT. Its protein is CASSPFEVSGNTIYF.

Only one count was recorded for this clone. The chain employs TRBV12-3 or TRBV12-4 and TRBJ2-7; D not certain. The CDR3 totals 12 residues. Trimming cost V 3 bases and J 7 bases, with 10 bases left between them. The CDR3, as DNA: TGTGCCAGCAGTTTGTTTGCGAGGGAGCAGTACTTC. This gives the protein CASSLFAREQYF.

The chain uses TRBV5-8 and TRBJ2-7, with 7 positions matching TRBD2. CDR1 SGHTS and CDR2 YDEGEE come from the germline V gene. The CDR3 contains 13 residues. With 2 bases clipped from V and 5 bases from J, the junction kept 4 bases outside the gene matches. DNA for the CDR3: TGTGCCAGCAGCTTAGGGAGGGGCAACGAGCAGTACTTC. The encoded protein is CASSLGRGNEQYF. Supplemented by reference TRBV5-8 and TRBJ2-7, the full variable domain reads EAGVTQSPTHLIKTRGQQATLRCSPISGHTSVYWYQQALGLGLQFLLWYDEGEERNRGNFPPRFSGRQFPNYSSELNVNALELEDSALYLCASSLGRGNEQYFGPGTRLTVT.

The chain is built from TRBV5-6 and TRBJ1-2; 7 bases map to TRBD1. The CDR3 is made up of 15 amino acids. Germline V gene data show CDR1 as SGHDT and CDR2 as YYEEEE. V shed 4 bases, J shed 2 bases, and the junction held 8 bases outside the gene matches. The CDR3, as DNA: TGTGCCAGCAGCCGGTTGCAGGGGGAAAACTATGGCTACACCTTC. Translating gives CASSRLQGENYGYTF.